Sequencing of this TCR beta chain was carried out in a study of PD-1 blockade in classical Hodgkin lymphoma. Findings of the study overall: Similar baseline diversity was found in complete responders and newly diagnosed patients. At C4D1, TCR diversity had climbed significantly for CD4+ cells, though not for CD8+ cells. It was reported that newly diagnosed patients had less baseline TCR diversity than healthy donors.

Repertoires were generated with immunoSEQ multiplex PCR, while TCRdb's copy carries only in-frame clones and drops some. In the table there are about 10,000 clones, 80% to 95% of which are singletons. This clone is a singleton in its sample. The antigen remains unidentified. Exposure to brentuximab vedotin varied, and each patient had relapsed following autologous stem cell transplantation. The best responses consisted of complete response, partial response or progressive disease. The CDR3 covers 14 residues. Germline V gene sequence: CDR1 SGHNT, CDR2 YYREEE (reference sequence). V shed 4 bases, J shed 4 bases, and the junction held 4 bases outside the gene matches.

The chain is built from TRBV5-4 and TRBJ2-2, with TRBD1 matching 7 bases. This TCR came from a human donor with classical Hodgkin lymphoma. This specimen was peripheral blood mononuclear cells (PBMCs), taken at baseline. The CDR3 reads CASSRDRRTGELFF. The DNA of the CDR3 is TGTGCCAGCAGCCGGGACAGACGCACCGGGGAGCTGTTTTTT.